This entry features one TCR beta chain sequence. Antigen specificity is unknown. The CDR3 is made up of 14 amino acids. Germline lookup yields CDR1 LNHDA and CDR2 SQIVND (reference sequence). The V gene lost 6 bases and the J gene lost 0 bases, with 8 bases spanning the gap. This sample is part of a study of T-cell memory formation after mild COVID-19. Study summary: Each donor largely had its own TCR clusters. General study findings and limits: From day 15 to 85, contracting clones were balanced between CD4 and CD8, whereas later expanders leaned toward CD4+. Contracting CD4+ clones lay largely in CM and EM, with CD8+ ones residing in EMRA.

cDNA libraries for TCR alpha and TCR beta, carrying sample barcodes and UMIs, came from 5'RACE with constant-segment primers. TCRdb reprocessed the 5' RACE reads via MiXCR and lists one record per CDR3 protein. The profile shows 300,000 to 400,000 distinct CDR3 sequences, 10% to 15% of them singletons. The J gene is TRBJ1-4, the V gene TRBV19; D is unresolved. The specimen sequenced was PBMCs or a T cell subset sorted from them (not recorded which). The clonotype originates from a man between 18 and 35 years old who had mild COVID-19 (a few samples of this study predate the infection). Cell type and time point are not known. CDR3 in amino acids: CASSGLATNEKLFF. The CDR3 DNA is TGTGCCAGTAGCGGACTGGCAACTAATGAAAAACTGTTTTTT.